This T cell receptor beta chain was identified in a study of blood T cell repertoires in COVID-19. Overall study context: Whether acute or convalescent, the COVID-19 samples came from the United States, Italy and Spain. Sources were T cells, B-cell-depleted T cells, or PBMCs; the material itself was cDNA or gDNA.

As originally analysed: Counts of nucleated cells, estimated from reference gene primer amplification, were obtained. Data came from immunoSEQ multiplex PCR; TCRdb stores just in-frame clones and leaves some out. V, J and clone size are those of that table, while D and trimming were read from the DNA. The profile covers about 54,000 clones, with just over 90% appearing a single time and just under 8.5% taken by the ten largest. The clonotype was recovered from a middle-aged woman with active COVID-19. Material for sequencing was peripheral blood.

CDR3: CASSPTGGASYEQYF. CDR3 sequence (DNA): TGTGCCAGCAGCCCCACAGGGGGCGCTTCCTACGAGCAGTACTTC. The chain employs TRBV7-2 and TRBJ2-7; 9 nucleotides match TRBD1. This CDR3 has 15 amino acids. Germline CDR1 is SGHTA and CDR2 is FQGNSA. The V and J ends lost 5 bases and 1 base, in that order; junction bases with no gene match: 6.